This TCR delta chain was captured in a study of gamma-delta chains in newborns, infants, children. Study background: Microbial exposure reportedly drives polyclonal innate γδ T cell expansion after birth.

TCRdb redid clone calling on the reads using CATT. The top ten clones hold less than 10% of a sample with several thousand delta-chain clones, around 40% of them seen once. This CDR3 has 11 residues. The V end was cut by 1 base, the J end by 10 bases, with 9 bases between. Germline CDR1 reads GEAIGNYY; CDR2 reads EKD. A note on this clone: This clone may be a read error of a much larger clone one base away.

Sequences were derived from blood, sampled at week 6. This clonotype originated in a child who was a newborn, infant or young child, either healthy, febrile or measles-vaccinated (not recorded which). This rearrangement joins TRDV2 to TRDJ1; D is ambiguous. The CDR3 reads CACDTGPLLIF. As DNA, the CDR3 is TGTGCCTGTGACACTGGGCCTCTACTCATCTTT.